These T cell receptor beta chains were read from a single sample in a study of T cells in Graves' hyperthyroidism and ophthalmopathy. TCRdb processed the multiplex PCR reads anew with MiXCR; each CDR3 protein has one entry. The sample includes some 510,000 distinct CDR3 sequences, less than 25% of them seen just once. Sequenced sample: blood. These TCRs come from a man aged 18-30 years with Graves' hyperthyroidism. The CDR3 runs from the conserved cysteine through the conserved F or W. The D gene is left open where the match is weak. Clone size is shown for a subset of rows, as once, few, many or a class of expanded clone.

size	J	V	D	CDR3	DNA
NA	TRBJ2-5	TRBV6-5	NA	CASSLLGGIAETQYF	TGTGCCAGCAGTTTACTCGGAGGGATCGCGGAGACCCAGTACTTC
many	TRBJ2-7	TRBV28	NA	CASRENVNEQYF	TGTGCCAGCAGGGAGAACGTGAACGAGCAGTACTTC
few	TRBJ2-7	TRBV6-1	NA	CASSEAGGFAYEQYF	TGTGCCAGCAGTGAAGCTGGAGGGTTCGCCTACGAGCAGTACTTC
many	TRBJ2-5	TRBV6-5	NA	CASSYSARGQETQYF	TGTGCCAGCAGTTACTCGGCTCGAGGGCAAGAGACCCAGTACTTC
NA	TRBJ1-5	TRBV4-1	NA	CASSQGVAYQPQHF	TGCGCCAGCAGCCAAGGGGTAGCCTATCAGCCCCAGCATTTT
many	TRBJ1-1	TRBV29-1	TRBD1	CSVRTGLNTEAFF	TGCAGCGTCAGGACAGGACTGAACACTGAAGCTTTCTTT
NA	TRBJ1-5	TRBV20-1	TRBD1	CSARTGGYQPQHF	TGCAGTGCTAGGACAGGGGGCTATCAGCCCCAGCATTTT
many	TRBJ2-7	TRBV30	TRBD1	CACDRGPIEQYF	TGTGCCTGCGACAGGGGGCCGATCGAGCAGTACTTC
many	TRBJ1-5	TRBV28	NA	CASSFEGSSQPQHF	TGTGCCAGCAGTTTCGAGGGGTCAAGTCAGCCCCAGCATTTT
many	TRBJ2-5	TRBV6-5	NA	CASSGGWETQYF	TGTGCCAGCTCCGGGGGATGGGAGACCCAGTACTTC
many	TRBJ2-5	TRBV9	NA	CASSAQQGGETQYF	TGTGCCAGCAGCGCCCAACAGGGAGGAGAGACCCAGTACTTC
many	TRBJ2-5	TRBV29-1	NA	CSVERTVNQETQYF	TGCAGCGTTGAGAGGACAGTTAACCAAGAGACCCAGTACTTC
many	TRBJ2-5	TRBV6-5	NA	CASSYSGVGQETQYF	TGTGCCAGCAGTTACTCGGGGGTAGGGCAAGAGACCCAGTACTTC
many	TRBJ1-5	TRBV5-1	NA	CASSLGAGAQPQHF	TGCGCCAGCAGCTTGGGGGCAGGGGCACAGCCCCAGCATTTT
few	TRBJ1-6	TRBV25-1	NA	CASMTSGAYNSPLHF	TGTGCCAGCATGACCTCAGGGGCATATAATTCACCCCTCCACTTT
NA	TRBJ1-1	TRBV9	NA	CASSPWGGGMNTEAFF	TGTGCCAGCAGCCCCTGGGGGGGGGGGATGAACACTGAAGCTTTCTTT
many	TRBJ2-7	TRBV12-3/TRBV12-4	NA	CASRSTGFSSYEQYF	TGTGCCAGCAGGAGTACAGGTTTCAGCTCCTACGAGCAGTACTTC
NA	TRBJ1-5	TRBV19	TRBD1	CATGGGRDRGHGSNQPQHF	TGTGCCACGGGGGGAGGTCGGGACAGGGGACACGGGAGCAATCAGCCCCAGCATTTT
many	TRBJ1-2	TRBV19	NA	CASSGEYGYTF	TGTGCCAGTAGTGGGGAGTATGGCTACACCTTC
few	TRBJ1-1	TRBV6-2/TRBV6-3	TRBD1	CASRTSVLRGVRVAEAFF	TGTGCCAGCAGAACCTCGGTCCTCAGGGGGGTCAGGGTGGCTGAAGCTTTCTTT
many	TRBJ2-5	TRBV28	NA	CASSFRLKTQYF	TGTGCCAGCAGTTTTCGTTTAAAGACCCAGTACTTC
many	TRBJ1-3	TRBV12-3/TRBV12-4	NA	CASTIDTGGRSGNTIYF	TGTGCCAGCACCATCGACACGGGCGGACGCTCTGGAAACACCATATATTTT
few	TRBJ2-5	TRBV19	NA	CASATGFREETQYF	TGTGCCAGCGCTACAGGGTTTAGGGAAGAGACCCAGTACTTC
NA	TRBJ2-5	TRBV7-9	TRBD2	CASSLVGLAGETQYF	TGTGCCAGCAGCTTAGTAGGACTAGCGGGAGAGACCCAGTACTTC
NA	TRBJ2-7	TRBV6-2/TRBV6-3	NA	CASSFWRPGDLYEQYF	TGTGCCAGCAGTTTCTGGCGGCCCGGGGATCTCTACGAGCAGTACTTC
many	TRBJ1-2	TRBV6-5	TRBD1	CASSFLPRDRSNYGYTF	TGTGCCAGCAGTTTCTTGCCTCGGGACAGATCTAACTATGGCTACACCTTC
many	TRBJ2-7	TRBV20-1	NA	CSASVGGDRYEQYF	TGCAGTGCTAGCGTCGGGGGGGACAGGTACGAGCAGTACTTC
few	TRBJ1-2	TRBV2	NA	CASSFTAGARGYGYTF	TGTGCCAGCAGTTTCACCGCCGGGGCCCGGGGCTATGGCTACACCTTC
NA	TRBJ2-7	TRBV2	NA	CASRRVYEQYF	TGTGCCAGCCGTAGGGTTTACGAGCAGTACTTC
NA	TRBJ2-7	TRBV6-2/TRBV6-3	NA	CASSYSPPLSSYDQYF	TGTGCCAGCAGTTACTCACCTCCTCTAAGCTCCTACGATCAGTACTTC
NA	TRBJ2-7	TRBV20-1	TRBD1	CSARLLDRVYDEQYF	TGCAGTGCTAGATTACTAGACAGGGTGTACGACGAGCAGTACTTC
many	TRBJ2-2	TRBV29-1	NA	CSVEWGDRNTGELFF	TGCAGCGTTGAATGGGGGGATAGGAACACCGGGGAGCTGTTTTTT
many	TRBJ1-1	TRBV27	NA	CASSLSRDGRTEAFF	TGTGCCAGCAGTTTATCGAGGGACGGGAGGACTGAAGCTTTCTTT
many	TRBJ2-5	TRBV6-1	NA	CASSERGGSGGETQYF	TGTGCCAGCAGTGAACGAGGAGGGTCCGGAGGAGAGACCCAGTACTTC
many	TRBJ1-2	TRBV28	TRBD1	CASSFKPGQGWGYTF	TGTGCCAGCAGTTTTAAACCGGGACAGGGTTGGGGCTACACCTTC
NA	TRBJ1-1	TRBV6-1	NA	CASSPQIENTEAFF	TGTGCCAGCAGCCCCCAAATCGAGAACACTGAAGCTTTCTTT
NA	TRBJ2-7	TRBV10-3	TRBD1	CAISDRDRGNYEQYF	TGTGCCATCAGTGACCGGGACAGGGGAAACTACGAGCAGTACTTC
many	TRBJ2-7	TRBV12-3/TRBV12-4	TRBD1	CASSLKDRGSYEQYF	TGTGCCAGCAGTTTAAAGGACAGGGGGTCCTACGAGCAGTACTTC
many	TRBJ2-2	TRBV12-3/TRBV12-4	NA	CASSLTGGDTGELFF	TGTGCCAGCAGTTTAACAGGGGGGGACACCGGGGAGCTGTTTTTT
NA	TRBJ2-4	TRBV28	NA	CASSLEGFAKNIQYF	TGTGCCAGCAGTTTAGAGGGGTTCGCCAAAAACATTCAGTACTTC
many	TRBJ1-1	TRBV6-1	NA	CASSASLFTEAFF	TGTGCCAGCAGTGCCAGCCTATTCACTGAAGCTTTCTTT
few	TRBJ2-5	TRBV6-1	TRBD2	CASSEIAGGGTQYF	TGTGCCAGCAGTGAAATTGCGGGGGGGGGGACCCAGTACTTC
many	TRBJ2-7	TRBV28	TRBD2	CASSLVSGVIYEQYF	TGTGCCAGCAGTTTAGTAAGCGGGGTAATCTACGAGCAGTACTTC
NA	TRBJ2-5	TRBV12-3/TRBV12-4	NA	CASSLWGLRETQYF	TGTGCCAGCAGTTTATGGGGGTTAAGGGAGACCCAGTACTTC
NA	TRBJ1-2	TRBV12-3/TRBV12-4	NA	CASSFGRRNYGYTF	TGTGCCAGCAGTTTCGGACGCCGGAACTATGGCTACACCTTC